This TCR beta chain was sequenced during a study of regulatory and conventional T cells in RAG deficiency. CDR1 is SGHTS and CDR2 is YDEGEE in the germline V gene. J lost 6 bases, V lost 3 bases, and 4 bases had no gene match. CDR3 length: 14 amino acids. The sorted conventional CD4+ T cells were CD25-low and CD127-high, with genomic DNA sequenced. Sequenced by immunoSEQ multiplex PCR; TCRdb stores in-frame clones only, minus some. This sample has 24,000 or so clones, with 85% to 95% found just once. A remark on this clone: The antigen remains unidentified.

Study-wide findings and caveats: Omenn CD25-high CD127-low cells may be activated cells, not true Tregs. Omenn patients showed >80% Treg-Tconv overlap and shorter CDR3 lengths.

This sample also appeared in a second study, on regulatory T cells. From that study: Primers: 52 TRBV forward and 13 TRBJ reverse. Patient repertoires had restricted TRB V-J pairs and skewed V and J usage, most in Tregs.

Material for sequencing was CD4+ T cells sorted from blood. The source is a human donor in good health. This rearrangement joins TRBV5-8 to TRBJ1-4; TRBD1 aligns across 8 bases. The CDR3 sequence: CASSSGTGHEKLFF. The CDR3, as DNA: TGTGCCAGCAGCTCCGGGACAGGTCATGAAAAACTGTTTTTT.